This is a list of T cell receptor beta chains from one sample in a study of shared T cell receptors in the human thymus. Assay: immunoSEQ multiplex PCR; the TCRdb copy retains only in-frame clones and omits some. The table includes hundreds of thousands of clones, approximately 95% detected once. Sequencing was carried out using thymocytes. The source of these receptors is a human donor. CDR3s include the opening cysteine and the closing phenylalanine or tryptophan. Fields, in order: clone size, V gene, J gene, D gene, CDR3 DNA, CDR3 protein. A D gene is named only where the DNA matches it firmly. Rows give clone size only sometimes, using once, few, many, or a class for an expanded clone.

size: NA
V: TRBV4-3
J: TRBJ1-1
D: NA
DNA: TGCGCCAGCAGCCAGGTTAAAGACAGCCCCTGGGGCACTGAAGCTTTCTTT
CDR3: CASSQVKDSPWGTEAFF

size: once
V: TRBV11-2
J: TRBJ2-7
D: TRBD2
DNA: TGTGCCAGCAGCTTAAGGTCACTAGCGGGGTCCTACGAGCAGTACTTC
CDR3: CASSLRSLAGSYEQYF

size: NA
V: TRBV28
J: TRBJ1-5
D: NA
DNA: TGTGCCAGCAGCTATCAAGACAGGCGCGGTCAGCCCCAGCATTTT
CDR3: CASSYQDRRGQPQHF

size: NA
V: TRBV4-1
J: TRBJ1-1
D: NA
DNA: TGCGCCAGCAGCCAAGGACCACGGAACACTGAAGCTTTCTTT
CDR3: CASSQGPRNTEAFF

size: once
V: TRBV10-2
J: TRBJ2-5
D: TRBD1
DNA: TGCGCCAGCAGCTTTATCGGGACAGGCGGCTCCCAAGAGACCCAGTACTTC
CDR3: CASSFIGTGGSQETQYF

size: NA
V: TRBV7-9
J: TRBJ2-2
D: TRBD1
DNA: TGTGCCAGCAGCTGTACAGGGGCCGGGGAGCTGTTTTTT
CDR3: CASSCTGAGELFF

size: NA
V: TRBV29-1
J: TRBJ2-1
D: TRBD2
DNA: TGCAGCGTTGTAAGTCCTAGCGGGAGCCTCCCAGGGAATGAGCAGTTCTTC
CDR3: CSVVSPSGSLPGNEQFF

size: NA
V: TRBV5-4
J: TRBJ2-6
D: TRBD2
DNA: TGTGCCAGCAGCCCTCTAGCGGGAGGAGGAGGGGCCAACGTCCTGACTTTC
CDR3: CASSPLAGGGGANVLTF

size: NA
V: TRBV7-2
J: TRBJ2-7
D: NA
DNA: TGTGCCAGCAGCTTCGGACTGACCTCCTACGAGCAGTACTTC
CDR3: CASSFGLTSYEQYF

size: NA
V: TRBV5-5
J: TRBJ2-7
D: NA
DNA: TGTGCCAGCAGCGGACTCCACCCCTACGAGCAGTACTTC
CDR3: CASSGLHPYEQYF

size: few
V: TRBV7-9
J: TRBJ2-3
D: TRBD2
DNA: TGTGCCAGCAGCCCCGGGACTAGCGTCCGCACAGATACGCAGTATTTT
CDR3: CASSPGTSVRTDTQYF

size: NA
V: TRBV7-6
J: TRBJ2-7
D: NA
DNA: TGTGCCAGCAGCCCCTTCAGCCCCTACGAGCAGTACTTC
CDR3: CASSPFSPYEQYF